This paragraph covers one TCR beta chain sequence. The method was immunoSEQ multiplex PCR; TCRdb's version includes in-frame clones alone and lacks a portion of them. The profile covers about 2.1 million clones, with about 92% appearing a single time and roughly 1.7% taken by the ten largest. This record belongs to a study of shared clonotypes between healthy human individuals. Terminally differentiated effector memory CD45RA+ cells were excluded from the naive CD8 cells, which were CD45RO-negative and positively selected for CCR7. Looked up from germline, CDR1 is SGHRS and CDR2 is YFSETQ. The CDR3 runs to 18 residues. V shed 4 bases and J shed 2 bases, with 24 bases lying between them.

Sequencing was carried out using naive CD8+ T cells from PBMCs. This sequence joins TRBV5-1 and TRBJ2-5; D perhaps matches TRBD1 (5 bases). The source of this sequence is a man younger than 35 in good health. Some clones in this sample may be carry-over from other donors' samples. The chain's CDR3 is CASSLDDRVPLIQETQYF. The CDR3 DNA sequence: TGCGCCAGCAGCCTTGACGACAGAGTCCCATTGATACAAGAGACCCAGTACTTC.